This T cell receptor (beta chain) derives from a study of T-cell reconstitution after alpha-beta-depleted transplantation in children. Preparation of the TCRbeta library used unique molecular identifiers. TCRdb re-analysed the PCR reads in MiXCR, keeping a single row per CDR3 protein. The sample lists about 610,000 distinct CDR3 sequences; about 11% were seen once. This clonotype showed up many times. The CDR3 consists of 12 residues. The V end was cut by 2 bases, the J end by 8 bases, with 8 bases between. Germline CDR1 is KGHDR and CDR2 is SFDVKD. The source of this sequence is a human donor who donated a stem cell graft to a child with acute myeloid leukemia. The source material was PBMCs from the stem cell graft donor, sampled from the stem cell graft. V is TRBV24-1 and J is TRBJ1-2; D is ambiguous. This CDR3 reads CATSDSMVGYTF. CDR3 nucleotides: TGTGCCACCAGTGATTCAATGGTCGGCTACACCTTC.